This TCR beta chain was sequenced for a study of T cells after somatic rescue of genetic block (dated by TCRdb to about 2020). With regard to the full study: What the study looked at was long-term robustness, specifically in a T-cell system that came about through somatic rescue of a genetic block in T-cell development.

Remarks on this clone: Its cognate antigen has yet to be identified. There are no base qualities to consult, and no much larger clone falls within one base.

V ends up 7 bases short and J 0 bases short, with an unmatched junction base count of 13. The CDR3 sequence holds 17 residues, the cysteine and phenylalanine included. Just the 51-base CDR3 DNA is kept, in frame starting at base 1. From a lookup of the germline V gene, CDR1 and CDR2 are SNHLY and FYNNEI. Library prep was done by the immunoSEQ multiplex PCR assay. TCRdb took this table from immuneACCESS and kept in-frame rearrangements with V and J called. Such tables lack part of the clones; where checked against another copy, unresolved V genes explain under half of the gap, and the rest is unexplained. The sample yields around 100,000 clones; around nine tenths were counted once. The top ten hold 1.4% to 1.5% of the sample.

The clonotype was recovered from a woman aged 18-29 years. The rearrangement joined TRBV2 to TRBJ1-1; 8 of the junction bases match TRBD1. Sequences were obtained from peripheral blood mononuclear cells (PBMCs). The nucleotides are TGTGCCAGCAAGAAGGGCTCGACAGGGGCCATGAACACTGAAGCTTTCTTT. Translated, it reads CASKKGSTGAMNTEAFF.